Shown below are 10 T cell receptor beta chains from a single sample sequenced in a study of cytomegalovirus exposure and HLA in healthy donors. PCR was performed using 60 Vbeta and 13 Jbeta primers. Profiling relied on immunoSEQ multiplex PCR, and the TCRdb table lists in-frame clones only, not all of them. The data show roughly 74,000 clones, 60% to 85% seen once. The specimen sequenced was PBMCs. These receptors all come from a man aged 40-55 years in good health and CMV-seronegative.

V usage is TRBV28 and J usage is TRBJ2-5; 10 nucleotides align to TRBD1. The CDR3 totals 14 residues. J gave up 11 bases and V 8 bases, and 14 bases lay outside the gene matches. Germline CDR1 and CDR2: MDHEN and SYDVKM. CDR3 region: CASFSTGGFWSQYF. In DNA form, the CDR3 reads TGTGCCAGCTTCTCGACAGGGGGCTTCTGGTCGCAGTACTTC.

The chain uses TRBV27 and TRBJ2-1, with TRBD2 as a possible D gene (5 bases). Germline CDR1 and CDR2: MNHEY and SMNVEV (reference sequence). Trimming removed 4 bases from V and 5 bases from J, with 12 bases in between. The CDR3 is 14 residues long. CDR3 sequence reads: CASSWTGRNNEQFF. CDR3 nucleotide sequence: TGTGCCAGCAGTTGGACTGGGAGAAACAATGAGCAGTTCTTC.

The V and J genes are TRBV27 and TRBJ2-1; the D gene is possibly TRBD1 (6 bases). Trimming cost V 2 bases and J 5 bases, with 22 bases left between them. Looked up from germline, CDR1 is MNHEY and CDR2 is SMNVEV (reference sequence). The CDR3 consists of 18 residues. For the CDR3, the DNA is TGTGCCAGCAGTTTAAGTAGAATCGAGAGACAGGATAACAATGAGCAGTTCTTC. Translated, it gives CASSLSRIERQDNNEQFF.

The chain has TRBV7-9 and TRBJ2-1; possibly TRBD2 for D (6 bases). The CDR3 loop spans 12 amino acids. V dropped 4 bases and J dropped 7 bases, with 8 bases sitting between them. Germline V gene lookup returns CDR1 SEHNR and CDR2 FQNEAQ (reference sequence). The CDR3 sequence: CASSSRENEQFF. CDR3 nucleotide sequence: TGTGCCAGCAGCTCACGGGAGAATGAGCAGTTCTTC. Drawing the rest from reference TRBV7-9 and TRBJ2-1, the complete variable domain is DTGVSQNPRHKITKRGQNVTFRCDPISEHNRLYWYRQTLGQGPEFLTYFQNEAQLEKSRLLSDRFSAERPKGSFSTLEIQRTEQGDSAMYLCASSSRENEQFFGPGTRLTVL.

J is TRBJ2-7 and V is TRBV28; TRBD2 is a possible D gene (6 bases). The germline V and J ends were trimmed by 8 bases and 2 bases, with 13 bases remaining between them. CDR1 and CDR2 from the germline V gene are MDHEN and SYDVKM. This CDR3 has 13 residues. Here the CDR3 DNA reads TGTGCCAGCGAACCAGGGACTCCCTACGAGCAGTACTTC. Its protein is CASEPGTPYEQYF.

V usage is TRBV9 and J usage is TRBJ2-6; TRBD1 matches at 8 bases. There are 20 residues in the CDR3. Germline assignment: CDR1 SGDLS and CDR2 YYNGEE. V dropped 0 bases and J dropped 1; count of bases not matched to a gene: 12. Here the CDR3 reads CASSVGKRDRPSSGANVLTF. DNA for the CDR3: TGTGCCAGCAGCGTAGGGAAACGGGACAGGCCTTCTTCTGGGGCCAACGTCCTGACTTTC. Drawing the rest from reference TRBV9 and TRBJ2-6, the complete variable domain is DSGVTQTPKHLITATGQRVTLRCSPRSGDLSVYWYQQSLDQGLQFLIQYYNGEERAKGNILERFSAQQFPDLHSELNLSSLELGDSALYFCASSVGKRDRPSSGANVLTFGAGSRLTVL.

This clone was counted a single time. The genes are TRBV5-1 and TRBJ2-7, with a tentative D call TRBD1 (5 bases). V shed 1 base and J shed 9 bases, with 11 bases lying between them. Germline V gene data show CDR1 as SGHRS and CDR2 as YFSETQ. The CDR3 totals 12 residues. The DNA of the CDR3 is TGCGCCAGCAGCTTGTTGGGTCAGGGGCAGTACTTC. It specifies CASSLLGQGQYF.

Details on this clone: An end of the junction does not agree with germline; a read error may underlie this. The rearrangement joins TRBV5-4 to TRBJ2-6; the D gene is possibly TRBD1 (5 bases). In germline, CDR1 is SGHNT, CDR2 YYREEE (reference sequence). The CDR3 length is 19 residues. The CDR3 DNA is TGTGCCAGCAGCTTTTTGGTATTCCAGGGCCGCTCTGGGGCCAACGGCCTGACTTTC. Protein: CASSFLVFQGRSGANGLTF.

The chain links TRBV5-6 to TRBJ2-7; 8 nucleotides agree with TRBD2. CDR1 and CDR2 from the germline V gene are SGHDT and YYEEEE. V was pared by 4 bases and J by 3 bases, with 9 bases of the junction left unmatched. The CDR3 extends over 15 amino acids. CDR3 amino acids: CASSPVSGSVYEQYF. The CDR3 DNA sequence: TGTGCCAGCAGCCCGGTCAGCGGGAGCGTCTACGAGCAGTACTTC.

The chain uses TRBV6-6 and TRBJ2-3, with D possibly TRBD1 on 6 matching bases. The germline CDR1 and CDR2 sequences are MNHNY and SVGAGI (reference sequence). The CDR3 covers 14 residues. Trimming cost V 5 bases and J 6 bases, with 15 bases left between them. CDR3 protein: CASSLRDIRDTQYF. The DNA of the CDR3 is TGTGCCAGCAGTCTACGGGACATCCGGGATACGCAGTATTTT.